A selection of T cell receptor beta chains follows, all from one sample in a study of blood T cells in healthy people across ages. TCRdb used MiXCR to reprocess the 5' RACE reads, holding one entry per CDR3 protein. The table lists 1.5 million or so distinct CDR3 sequences, approximately 42% of them singletons. The specimen was blood. The receptor source for this set is a woman between 18 and 29 years old in good health. Both conserved end residues are part of each CDR3. The order of the fields is D gene, clone size, V gene, CDR3 protein. D genes are given only for firm matches. Clone size is shown for a subset of rows, as once, few, many or a class of expanded clone.

>TRBD1|NA|TRBV6-1
CAGEGAGASSPLHF
>NA|NA|TRBV20-1
CSANPASDASVSIYEQYF
>NA|NA|TRBV5-1
CASSLGDYPVNEQFF
>NA|NA|TRBV20-1
CSPRGTRLFF
>NA|NA|TRBV7-2
CASSLVRLTSSYNEQFF
>TRBD2|NA|TRBV6-2/TRBV6-3
CASRRGTSDQETQYF
>TRBD1|NA|TRBV29-1
CSVARGRGYTF
>NA|few|TRBV10-3
CAISEDRVMNTEAFF
>NA|NA|TRBV20-1
CSVRGGDYGYTF
>NA|NA|TRBV6-2/TRBV6-3
CASSPDLPPYEQYF
>NA|NA|TRBV9
CASSVGGTGTNVLTF
>TRBD2|few|TRBV29-1
CSVRTSGTYEQYF
>NA|many|TRBV5-1
CASSLYSGSSYNEQFF
>TRBD1|many|TRBV12-3/TRBV12-4
CASSSLGQGAGNEQFF
>NA|NA|TRBV3-1
CASSRALHLNTEAFF
>NA|NA|TRBV12-3/TRBV12-4
CASSLRLATSSYEQYF
>NA|few|TRBV12-3/TRBV12-4
CASSPTGAWGYTF
>NA|NA|TRBV2
CASNKQETQYF
>TRBD2|NA|TRBV29-1
CSVASSGRGYNEQYF
>NA|NA|TRBV10-3
CAISEANSYEQYF
>TRBD1|NA|TRBV9
CASNEGQAYVYTF
>NA|few|TRBV5-1
CASSLLQGDYGYTF
>NA|few|TRBV6-5
CASRWTESMNTEAFF
>TRBD1|NA|TRBV3-1
CASSQDKTSRQGGAEAFF
>NA|few|TRBV28
CASKPFRGRNEQFF
>NA|few|TRBV20-1
CSARGDYSNQPQHF
>NA|NA|TRBV5-1
CASSLASRSSREDTF
>NA|NA|TRBV28
CASSSHGGKYNEQYF
>TRBD1|NA|TRBV4-2
CASSQGRDRGSFGYTF
>NA|few|TRBV29-1
CSVGPSPREGGTEAFF
>TRBD1|few|TRBV29-1
CSVVPGTGLINEQYF
>TRBD2|once|TRBV15
CATSRGGLAGGGYNEQYF
>NA|once|TRBV24-1
CATSGRDNTDKEQFF
>NA|NA|TRBV3-1
CASSSRQATYNEQFF
>NA|NA|TRBV28
CASNARGFGYTF
>NA|many|TRBV19
CASSIGRNTEAFF
>NA|NA|TRBV7-9
CASSLRGGSNEKLFF
>NA|NA|TRBV6-2/TRBV6-3
CASSLLASHEQFF
>NA|NA|TRBV12-3/TRBV12-4
CASSFAAGELDTQYF
>NA|NA|TRBV12-5
CASAQHWGLAKNIQYF